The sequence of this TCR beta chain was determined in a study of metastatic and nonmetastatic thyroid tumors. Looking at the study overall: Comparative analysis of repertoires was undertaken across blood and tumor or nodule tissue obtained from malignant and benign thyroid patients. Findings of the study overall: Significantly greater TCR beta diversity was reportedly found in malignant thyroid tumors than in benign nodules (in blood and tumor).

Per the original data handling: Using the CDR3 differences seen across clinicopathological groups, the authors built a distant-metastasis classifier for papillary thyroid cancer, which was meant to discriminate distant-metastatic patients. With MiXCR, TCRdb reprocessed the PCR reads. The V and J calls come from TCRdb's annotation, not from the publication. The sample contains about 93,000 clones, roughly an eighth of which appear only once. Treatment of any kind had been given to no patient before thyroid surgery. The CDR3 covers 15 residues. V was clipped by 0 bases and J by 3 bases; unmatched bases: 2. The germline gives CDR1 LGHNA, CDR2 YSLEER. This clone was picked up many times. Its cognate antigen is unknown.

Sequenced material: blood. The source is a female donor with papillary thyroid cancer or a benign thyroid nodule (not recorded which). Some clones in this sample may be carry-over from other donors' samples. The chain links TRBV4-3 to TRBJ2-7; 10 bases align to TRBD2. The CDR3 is CASSQEAGGNYEQYF. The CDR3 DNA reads TGCGCCAGCAGCCAAGAAGCGGGAGGGAACTACGAGCAGTACTTC.